What follows is one T cell receptor (beta chain) and its context. Germline and junction disagree at one end, which may indicate a read error. TCRbeta libraries were built with three rounds of nested PCR, modified from ARM-PCR. TCRdb redid the calling of the multiplex PCR reads with MiXCR, one entry per CDR3 protein. The sample holds 90,000 to 110,000 distinct CDR3 sequences, about 65% seen once. The entry originates in a study of tumor and adjacent non-tumor tissue in lung cancer. Study background: Millions of productive TCRbeta reads were obtained per sample on average.

RNA was extracted from bulk tissue without any cell sorting. The normal lung tissue was taken more than 3 cm from the tumor edge. Germline CDR1 and CDR2: SGHAT and FQNNGV. The CDR3 is 15 residues long. The TCR comes from a man between 60 and 75 years old with non-small cell lung cancer. This chain links TRBV11-2 with TRBJ1-1, with TRBD1 identical over 7 bases. Specimen: distant non-tumor lung tissue. CDR3 nucleotides: TGTGCCATCAGCATGAGACAGGGCCTAAACACTGAAGCTTTCTTT. It specifies CAISMRQGLNTEAFF.